Below, 7 T cell receptor beta chains from the same sample are listed, as sequenced in a study of molecular identifiers for immune sequencing clone quantification. TCRdb re-derived calls from the PCR reads in MiXCR, one entry per CDR3 protein. The sample holds approximately 630,000 distinct CDR3 sequences, around 25% seen once. The sample taken for sequencing was naive CD8+ T cells from blood, with Jurkat cell RNA spiked in. Sample subset: FACS-sorted CD8+CD4-CCR7+CD45RA+ naive T cells. The source of these receptors is a human donor in good health. Some libraries in this study had Jurkat cell RNA spiked in.

This clonotype was seen at least ten times. This chain connects TRBV28 to TRBJ2-7, with 8 bases fitting TRBD2. With V trimmed by 5 bases and J by 3 bases, 12 bases remained unmatched. CDR3 size: 16 residues. From germline, CDR1 is MDHEN and CDR2 SYDVKM. The CDR3 spells CASSTAPGTSIYEQYF. As DNA, the CDR3 is TGTGCCAGCAGTACAGCGCCCGGGACTAGTATCTACGAGCAGTACTTC.

The sample holds a few counts of this clonotype. The chain couples TRBV3-1 to TRBJ2-3; D is possibly TRBD1 (6 bases). Trimming removed 5 bases from V and 2 bases from J, with 14 bases in between. The CDR3 has 15 amino acids. Germline V gives CDR1 LGHDT, CDR2 YNNKEL (reference sequence). Here the CDR3 DNA reads TGTGCCAGCAGCTCTTTTGGGGGCGACACAGATACGCAGTATTTT. Translated, it gives CASSSFGGDTDTQYF.

The CDR3 reads CASSDQGHGYGYTF. The CDR3 region has the DNA TGTGCCAGCAGTGATCAGGGGCACGGCTATGGCTACACCTTC. The chain is built from TRBV25-1 and TRBJ1-2; tentatively, D is TRBD1 (6 bases). The CDR3 is made up of 14 amino acids. CDR1 MGHDK and CDR2 SYGVNS come from the germline V gene. Trimming took 3 bases from V and 4 from J, leaving 12 bases between them.

This clonotype was counted between two and nine times. This chain uses TRBV7-2 with TRBJ1-1, with unresolved D. Trimming removed 2 bases from V and 0 bases from J, with 13 bases in between. Germline V gives CDR1 SGHTA, CDR2 FQGNSA. This CDR3 comprises 16 residues. In nucleotides, the CDR3 is TGTGCCAGCAGCTTATCTGTTCTCGGGGTGAACACTGAAGCTTTCTTT. Translated: CASSLSVLGVNTEAFF.

Comment on this clonotype: A read error is possible here, since a much larger clone lies one base away. The gene calls are TRBV4-3 and TRBJ1-1; no clear D. V lost 0 bases and J lost 0, with 8 bases in between. This CDR3 comprises 15 residues. Germline CDR1 LGHNA, CDR2 YSLEER. The CDR3 loop is CASSQDSPVNTEAFF. The CDR3 region has the DNA TGCGCCAGCAGCCAAGATAGTCCGGTGAACACTGAAGCTTTCTTT.

This clonotype was seen many times. The rearrangement uses TRBV6-2 or TRBV6-3 and TRBJ2-1, with a tentative D call TRBD1 (6 bases). Germline CDR1 MNHEY, CDR2 SVGEGT. With 4 bases removed from V and 2 bases from J, the gap between germline ends came to 9 bases. CDR3 size: 14 residues. CDR3 residues: CASSFGTTYNEQFF. Written as DNA, the CDR3 is TGTGCCAGCAGTTTCGGGACAACCTACAATGAGCAGTTCTTC.

Regarding this clonotype: One base away lies a much larger clone, so this may be a sequencing read error. The J gene is TRBJ2-3, the V gene TRBV20-1; the match to TRBD2 covers 8 bases. This CDR3 has 16 residues. Germline loops: CDR1 DFQATT, CDR2 SNEGSKA (reference sequence). V trimming: 1 base; J trimming: 1 base; junction bases outside the gene matches: 7. In nucleotides, the CDR3 is TGCAGTGCTAGAGTAGTGTCTAGCGGGTGCACAGATACGCAGTATTTT. Translation gives CSARVVSSGCTDTQYF.